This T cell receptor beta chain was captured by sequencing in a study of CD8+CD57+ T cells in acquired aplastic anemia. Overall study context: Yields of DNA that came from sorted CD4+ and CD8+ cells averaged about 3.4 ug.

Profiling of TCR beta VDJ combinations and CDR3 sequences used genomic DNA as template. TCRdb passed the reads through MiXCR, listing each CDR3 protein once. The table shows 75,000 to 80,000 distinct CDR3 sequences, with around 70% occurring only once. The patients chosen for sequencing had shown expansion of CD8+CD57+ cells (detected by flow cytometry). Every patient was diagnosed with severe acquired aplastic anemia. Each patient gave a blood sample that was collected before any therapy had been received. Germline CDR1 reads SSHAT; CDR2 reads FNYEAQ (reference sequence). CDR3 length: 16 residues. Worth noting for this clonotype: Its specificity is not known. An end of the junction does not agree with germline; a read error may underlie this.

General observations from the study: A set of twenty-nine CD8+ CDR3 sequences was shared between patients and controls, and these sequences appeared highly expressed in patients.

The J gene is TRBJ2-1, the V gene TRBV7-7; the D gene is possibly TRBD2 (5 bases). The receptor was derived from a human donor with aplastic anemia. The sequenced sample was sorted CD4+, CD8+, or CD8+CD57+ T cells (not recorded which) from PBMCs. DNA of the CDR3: TGTGCTAGCAGCCCCTACGGACGGCGGACTTACAATGAGCAGTTCTTC. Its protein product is CASSPYGRRTYNEQFF. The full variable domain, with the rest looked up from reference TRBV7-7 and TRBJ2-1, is GAGVSQSPRYKVTKRGQDVTLRCDPISSHATLYWYQQALGQGPEFLTYFNYEAQPDKSGLPSDRFSAERPEGSISTLTIQRTEQRDSAMYRCASSPYGRRTYNEQFFGPGTRLTVL.